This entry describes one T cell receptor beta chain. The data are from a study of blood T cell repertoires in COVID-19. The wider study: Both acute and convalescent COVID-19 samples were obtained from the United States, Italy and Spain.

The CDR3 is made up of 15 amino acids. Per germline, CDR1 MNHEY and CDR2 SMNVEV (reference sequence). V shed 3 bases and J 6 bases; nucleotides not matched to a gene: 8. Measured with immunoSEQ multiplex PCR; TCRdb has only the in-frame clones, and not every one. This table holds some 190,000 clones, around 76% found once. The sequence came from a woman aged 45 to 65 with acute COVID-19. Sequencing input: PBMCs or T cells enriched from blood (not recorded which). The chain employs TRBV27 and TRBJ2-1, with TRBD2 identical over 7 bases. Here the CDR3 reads CASSFPVAGPNEQFF. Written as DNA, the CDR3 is TGTGCCAGCAGTTTTCCGGTAGCGGGCCCCAATGAGCAGTTCTTC.